These T cell receptor beta chains were read from a single sample in a study of post-analysis software for immune sequencing data. In TCRdb, the PCR reads were re-called with MiXCR into one record per CDR3 protein. This table holds roughly 650,000 distinct CDR3 sequences, around 60% found once. Material: blood. All receptors come from a girl aged 2 to 9 with multiple sclerosis. Both conserved end residues are part of each CDR3. Each record gives: clone size, D gene, J gene, V gene, CDR3 DNA, CDR3 protein. D genes are given only for firm matches. Size values are once, few and many counts, or a class for expanded clones, and some rows have none.

clone_size: .; d_call: .; j_call: TRBJ2-7; v_call: TRBV29-1; cdr3_nt: TGCAGCGTTGAGGACCGGGGGATCGCGGAGTACTTC; cdr3_aa: CSVEDRGIAEYF
clone_size: .; d_call: TRBD2; j_call: TRBJ2-7; v_call: TRBV7-2; cdr3_nt: TGTGCCAGCAGCTTAGGCGGGAGTAAATACGAGCAGTACTTC; cdr3_aa: CASSLGGSKYEQYF
clone_size: .; d_call: TRBD2; j_call: TRBJ2-7; v_call: TRBV6-1; cdr3_nt: TGTGCCAGCAGTGAATGGACTAGCGGGAGCCACGAGCAGTACTTC; cdr3_aa: CASSEWTSGSHEQYF
clone_size: .; d_call: .; j_call: TRBJ1-5; v_call: TRBV20-1; cdr3_nt: TGCAGTGCTAGAGGGCCTAGGGGGGATCAGCCCCAGCATTTT; cdr3_aa: CSARGPRGDQPQHF
clone_size: .; d_call: TRBD1; j_call: TRBJ2-3; v_call: TRBV10-3; cdr3_nt: TGTGCCATCTCCGGGACAGCTAGCACAGATACGCAGTATTTT; cdr3_aa: CAISGTASTDTQYF
clone_size: .; d_call: .; j_call: TRBJ2-5; v_call: TRBV5-4; cdr3_nt: TGTGCCAGCAGCTTAAGAAACAGGGAAGAGACCCAGTACTTC; cdr3_aa: CASSLRNREETQYF
clone_size: .; d_call: .; j_call: TRBJ2-1; v_call: TRBV9; cdr3_nt: TGTGCCAGCAGCGTGAGGGGTAACTACAATGAGCAGTTCTTC; cdr3_aa: CASSVRGNYNEQFF
clone_size: .; d_call: TRBD2; j_call: TRBJ2-1; v_call: TRBV6-2/TRBV6-3; cdr3_nt: TGTGCCAGCAGTTACTCTCCCGGACTAGCGTCCGAGCAGTTCTTC; cdr3_aa: CASSYSPGLASEQFF
clone_size: .; d_call: TRBD2; j_call: TRBJ2-3; v_call: TRBV20-1; cdr3_nt: TGCAGTGCTAGCTATAGCGGGAGGCCACGCAGCACAGATACGCAGTATTTT; cdr3_aa: CSASYSGRPRSTDTQYF
clone_size: few; d_call: .; j_call: TRBJ1-2; v_call: TRBV29-1; cdr3_nt: TGCAGCGTTTCAGGGTCCGGTGGCTACACCTTC; cdr3_aa: CSVSGSGGYTF
clone_size: few; d_call: .; j_call: TRBJ1-2; v_call: TRBV4-1; cdr3_nt: TGCGCCAGCAGCCAAGACGCCGTTCTTAACTATGGCTACACCTTC; cdr3_aa: CASSQDAVLNYGYTF
clone_size: few; d_call: .; j_call: TRBJ2-3; v_call: TRBV4-3; cdr3_nt: TGCGCCAGCAGCCAAGATCGCCCGACAGATACGCAGTATTTT; cdr3_aa: CASSQDRPTDTQYF
clone_size: .; d_call: TRBD1; j_call: TRBJ1-2; v_call: TRBV7-9; cdr3_nt: TGTGCCAGCAGCGGGGAGGGGGCCACTAACTATGGCTACACCTTC; cdr3_aa: CASSGEGATNYGYTF
clone_size: .; d_call: .; j_call: TRBJ2-2; v_call: TRBV5-1; cdr3_nt: TGCGCCAGCAGGGACCAAATCAGGGGCCAGAACACCGGGGAGCTGTTGTTT; cdr3_aa: CASRDQIRGQNTGELLF
clone_size: .; d_call: .; j_call: TRBJ2-7; v_call: TRBV5-1; cdr3_nt: TGCGCCAGCAGCTTGGATCTCTGCGAGCAGTACTTC; cdr3_aa: CASSLDLCEQYF